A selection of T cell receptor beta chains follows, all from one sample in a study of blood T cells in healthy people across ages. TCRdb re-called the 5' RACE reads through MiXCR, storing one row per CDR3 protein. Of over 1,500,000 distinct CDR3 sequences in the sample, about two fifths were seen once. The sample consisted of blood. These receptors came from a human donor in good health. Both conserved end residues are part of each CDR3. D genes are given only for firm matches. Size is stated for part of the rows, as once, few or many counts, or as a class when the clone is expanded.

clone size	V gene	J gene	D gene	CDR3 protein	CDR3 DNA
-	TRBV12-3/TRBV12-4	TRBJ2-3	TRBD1	CASRTQGFLTDTQYF	TGTGCCAGCAGAACACAGGGGTTTTTGACAGATACGCAGTATTTT
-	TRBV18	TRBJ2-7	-	CASSPIHVPGTQPGEQYF	TGTGCCAGCTCACCAATTCATGTTCCGGGAACCCAGCCGGGCGAGCAGTACTTC
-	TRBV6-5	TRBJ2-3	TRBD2	CASSYSGLGLAGVWGTDTQYF	TGTGCCAGCAGTTACTCGGGTTTGGGACTAGCGGGGGTTTGGGGGACAGATACGCAGTATTTT
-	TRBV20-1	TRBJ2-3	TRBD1	CSAGDRRATDTQYF	TGCAGTGCTGGGGACAGGAGAGCTACAGATACGCAGTATTTT
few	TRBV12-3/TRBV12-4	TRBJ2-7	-	CASSLESESYEQYF	TGTGCCAGCAGTTTGGAGTCAGAAAGCTACGAGCAGTACTTC
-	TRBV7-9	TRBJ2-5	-	CASSQQEGETQYF	TGTGCCAGCAGCCAACAGGAGGGTGAGACCCAGTACTTC
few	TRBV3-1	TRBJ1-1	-	CASSLNTGTTEAFF	TGTGCCAGCAGTCTAAATACAGGGACCACTGAAGCTTTCTTT
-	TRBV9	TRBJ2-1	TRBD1	CASSGQGARNNEQFF	TGTGCCAGCAGCGGACAGGGGGCGAGAAACAATGAGCAGTTCTTC
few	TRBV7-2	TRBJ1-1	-	CASSRTLEAFF	TGTGCCAGCAGCCGGACCCTAGAAGCTTTCTTT
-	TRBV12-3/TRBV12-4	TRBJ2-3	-	CASSSFGGYTDTQYF	TGTGCCAGCAGTTCCTTTGGGGGTTACACAGATACGCAGTATTTT
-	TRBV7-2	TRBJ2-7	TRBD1	CASSSNRGTDEQYF	TGTGCCAGCAGCTCCAACAGGGGTACGGACGAGCAGTACTTC
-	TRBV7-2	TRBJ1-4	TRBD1	CASSLAYNDGQGGKLFF	TGTGCCAGCAGCTTAGCGTATAATGATGGACAGGGGGGAAAACTGTTTTTT
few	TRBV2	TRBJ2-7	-	CASRDIMTRNEQYF	TGTGCCAGCAGAGATATTATGACTCGAAACGAGCAGTACTTC
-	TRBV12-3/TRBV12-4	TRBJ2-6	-	CASSLSGLPNVLTF	TGTGCCAGCAGTCTCAGCGGGCTCCCCAACGTCCTGACTTTC
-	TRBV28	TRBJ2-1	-	CASRQKVINEQFF	TGTGCCAGCAGACAGAAAGTTATTAATGAGCAGTTCTTC
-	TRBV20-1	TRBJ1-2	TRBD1	CSASLGQGVYGYTF	TGCAGTGCATCCCTCGGACAGGGGGTGTATGGCTACACCTTC
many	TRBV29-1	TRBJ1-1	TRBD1	CSVDRGTEAFF	TGCAGCGTAGACAGGGGGACTGAAGCTTTCTTT
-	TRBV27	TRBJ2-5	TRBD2	CASSFGAGGPWETQYF	TGTGCCAGCAGTTTCGGCGCGGGGGGGCCCTGGGAGACCCAGTACTTC
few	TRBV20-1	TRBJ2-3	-	CSARSSSRTDTQYF	TGCAGTGCTAGATCAAGCAGTCGCACAGATACGCAGTATTTT
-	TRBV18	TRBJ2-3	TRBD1	CASSPTGHRGDTQYF	TGTGCCAGCTCACCAACCGGTCACAGGGGGGATACGCAGTATTTT
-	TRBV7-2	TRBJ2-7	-	CASSSYLSGEYEQYF	TGTGCCAGCAGCTCTTACCTGTCAGGGGAGTACGAGCAGTACTTC
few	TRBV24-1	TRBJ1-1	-	CATFDGGRAFF	TGTGCCACCTTTGATGGCGGGAGAGCTTTCTTT